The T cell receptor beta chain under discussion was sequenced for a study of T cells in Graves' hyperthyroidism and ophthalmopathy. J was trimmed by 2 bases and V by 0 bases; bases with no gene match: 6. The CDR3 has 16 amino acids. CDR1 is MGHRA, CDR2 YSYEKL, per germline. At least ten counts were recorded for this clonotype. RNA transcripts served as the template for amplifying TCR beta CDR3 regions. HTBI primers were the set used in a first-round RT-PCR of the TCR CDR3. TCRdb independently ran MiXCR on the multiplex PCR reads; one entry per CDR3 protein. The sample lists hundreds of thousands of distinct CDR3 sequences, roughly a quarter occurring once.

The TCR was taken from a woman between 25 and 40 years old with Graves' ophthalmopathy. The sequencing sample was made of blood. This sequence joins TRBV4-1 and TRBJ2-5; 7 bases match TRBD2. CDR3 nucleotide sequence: TGCGCCAGCAGCCAAGATCTAGCGGCGACTCAAGAGACCCAGTACTTC. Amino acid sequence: CASSQDLAATQETQYF.